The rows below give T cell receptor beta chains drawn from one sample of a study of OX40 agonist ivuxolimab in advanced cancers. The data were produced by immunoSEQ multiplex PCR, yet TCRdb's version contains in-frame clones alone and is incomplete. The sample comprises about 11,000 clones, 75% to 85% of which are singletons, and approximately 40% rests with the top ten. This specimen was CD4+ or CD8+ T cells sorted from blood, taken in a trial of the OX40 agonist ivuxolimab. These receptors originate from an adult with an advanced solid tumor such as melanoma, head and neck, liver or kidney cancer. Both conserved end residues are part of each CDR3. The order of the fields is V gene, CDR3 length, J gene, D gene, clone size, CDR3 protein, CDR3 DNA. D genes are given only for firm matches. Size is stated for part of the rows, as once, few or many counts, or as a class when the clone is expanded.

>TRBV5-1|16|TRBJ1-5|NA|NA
CASSLVSGVNNQPQHF
TGCGCCAGCAGCTTAGTCTCCGGGGTCAACAATCAGCCCCAGCATTTT
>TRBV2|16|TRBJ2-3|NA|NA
CASSEEGPSGADTQYF
TGTGCCAGCAGTGAAGAGGGCCCCTCGGGGGCAGATACGCAGTATTTT
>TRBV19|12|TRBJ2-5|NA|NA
CASSGVRGTQYF
TGTGCCAGTAGTGGGGTCCGGGGGACCCAGTACTTC
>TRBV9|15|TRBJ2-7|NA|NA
CASSVAAAGTYEQYF
TGTGCCAGCAGCGTAGCTGCGGCGGGGACCTACGAGCAGTACTTC
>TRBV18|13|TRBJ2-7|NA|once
CASSPPRDYEQYF
TGTGCCAGCTCACCACCGCGGGACTACGAGCAGTACTTC
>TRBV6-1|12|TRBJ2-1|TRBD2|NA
CASRDGAGEQFF
TGTGCCAGCAGAGACGGAGCGGGGGAGCAGTTCTTC
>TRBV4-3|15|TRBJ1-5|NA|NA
CASSQDNRGNQPQHF
TGCGCCAGCAGCCAAGATAATAGGGGAAATCAGCCCCAGCATTTT
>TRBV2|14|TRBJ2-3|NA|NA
CASSRQGSTDTQYF
TGTGCCAGCAGTCGGCAGGGGAGCACAGATACGCAGTATTTT
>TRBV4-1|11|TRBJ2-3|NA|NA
CASRNTDTQYF
TGCGCCAGCAGAAATACAGATACGCAGTATTTT
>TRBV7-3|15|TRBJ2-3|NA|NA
CASSVRSGLLDTQYF
TGTGCCAGCAGCGTACGGTCGGGGCTTTTGGATACGCAGTATTTT
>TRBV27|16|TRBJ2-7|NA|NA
CASSLSAGNRWNEQYF
TGTGCCAGCAGTTTAAGTGCAGGGAATAGATGGAACGAGCAGTACTTC
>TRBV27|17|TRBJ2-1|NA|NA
CASSGTDSIATYNEQFF
TGTGCCAGCAGTGGGACGGACAGTATAGCGACCTACAATGAGCAGTTCTTC
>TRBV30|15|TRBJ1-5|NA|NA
CAWSVGPNSNQPQHF
TGTGCCTGGAGTGTGGGTCCCAATAGCAATCAGCCCCAGCATTTT
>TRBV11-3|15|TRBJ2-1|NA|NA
CASSTGSRGWNEQFF
TGTGCCAGCAGCACCGGGAGTAGGGGTTGGAATGAGCAGTTCTTC
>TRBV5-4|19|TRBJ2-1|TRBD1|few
CASSSTTGPTEISYNEQFF
TGTGCCAGCAGCTCGACGACAGGGCCGACTGAAATTTCCTACAATGAGCAGTTCTTC
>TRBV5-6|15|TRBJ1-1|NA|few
CASSKPGRLNTEAFF
TGTGCCAGCAGTAAACCGGGACGGTTGAACACTGAAGCTTTCTTT
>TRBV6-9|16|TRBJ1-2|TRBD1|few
CASSDVTGTGYYGYTF
TGTGCCAGCAGCGACGTTACCGGGACAGGGTACTATGGCTACACCTTC
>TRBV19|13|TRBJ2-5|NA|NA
CASSIARGDEQYF
TGTGCCAGTAGTATAGCCAGGGGCGATGAGCAGTACTTC
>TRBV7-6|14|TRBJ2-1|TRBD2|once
CASSLSGGYNEQFF
TGTGCCAGCAGCTTGTCGGGGGGGTACAATGAGCAGTTCTTC
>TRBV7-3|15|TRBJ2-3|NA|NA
CASSPGWRPTDTQYF
TGTGCCAGCAGCCCTGGATGGCGGCCCACAGATACGCAGTATTTT
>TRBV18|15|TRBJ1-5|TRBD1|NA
CASSPSGTGDQPQHF
TGTGCCAGCTCACCGTCCGGGACAGGGGATCAGCCCCAGCATTTT
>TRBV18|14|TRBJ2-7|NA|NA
CASSPADSSYEQYF
TGTGCCAGCTCACCGGCGGACAGCTCCTACGAGCAGTACTTC
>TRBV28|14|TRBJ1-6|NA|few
CASSRDGDNSPLHF
TGTGCCAGCAGCCGGGACGGTGATAATTCACCCCTCCACTTT
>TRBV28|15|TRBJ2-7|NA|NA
CASSLRGAGSYEQYF
TGTGCCAGCAGTTTACGAGGGGCCGGTTCCTACGAGCAGTACTTC
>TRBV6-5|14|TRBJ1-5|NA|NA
CASKGLNSNQPQHF
TGTGCCAGCAAGGGGCTTAATAGCAATCAGCCCCAGCATTTT
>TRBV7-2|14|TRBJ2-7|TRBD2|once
CASSFAGGSYEQYF
TGTGCCAGCAGCTTTGCGGGAGGGAGCTACGAGCAGTACTTC